This T cell receptor (beta chain) is from a study of post-analysis software for immune sequencing data. Study information: The cohort encompassed relapsing-remitting, secondary progressive and progressive-relapsing multiple sclerosis disease courses. Study-wide points: Normalized Chao1 diversity in multiple sclerosis patients fell significantly below that of controls. Strong co-clustering by F measure linked samples that shared a preparation batch.

Every TCR beta cDNA library bore unique molecular identifiers. With roughly 0.9 to 10 million T cells as the source, roughly 0.5 million cDNA molecules resulted. TCRdb redid the calling of the PCR reads with MiXCR, one entry per CDR3 protein. The sample has hundreds of thousands of distinct CDR3 sequences, roughly 27% seen once. This clonotype was seen a handful of times. The antigen is undetermined. Sequences were obtained from blood. The clonotype comes from a girl aged 10-17 years with multiple sclerosis.

CDR3: CASSPAASSGGNNEQFF. The CDR3 DNA reads TGTGCCAGCTCTCCCGCGGCTTCCAGCGGGGGTAACAATGAGCAGTTCTTC. The chain is built from TRBV18 and TRBJ2-1; 8 bases line up with TRBD2. This CDR3 is 17 amino acids long. Per the germline V gene, CDR1 is KGHSH and CDR2 is LQKENI. V was clipped by 6 bases and J by 5 bases; unmatched bases: 15.